These 28 T cell receptor beta chains were sequenced from one sample in a study of graft-versus-host responses after intestinal transplantation. Assay used: immunoSEQ multiplex PCR; TCRdb lists only in-frame clones, some missing. Here the sample spans roughly 60,000 clones, approximately 90% being singletons. Here the sequenced sample was PBMCs, taken around 120 days after intestinal transplantation. Every receptor here comes from a human patient who received an intestinal transplant, so some T cells may come from the graft donor.

The rearrangement joins TRBV6-5 to TRBJ2-7; D remains unclear. The V and J ends lost 2 bases and 1 base respectively, with 12 bases between them. CDR1 MNHEY and CDR2 SVGAGI come from the germline V gene. The CDR3 covers 15 residues. The CDR3 DNA is TGTGCCAGCAGTTACACTTTCAGTAGGTCCTACGAGCAGTACTTC. Protein sequence: CASSYTFSRSYEQYF.

The chain combines TRBV27 with TRBJ1-1; no firm D call. This CDR3 region has 13 residues. Germline CDR1 is MNHEY and CDR2 is SMNVEV (reference sequence). V lost 4 bases to trimming and J lost 6 bases, with 12 bases between them. CDR3 DNA sequence: TGTGCCAGCAGTTACGGAGGGCCCGCTGAAGCTTTCTTT. This sequence encodes CASSYGGPAEAFF.

V gene TRBV6-1 combines with J gene TRBJ1-5; D might be TRBD1 (5 bases). V lost 3 bases and J lost 0, with 12 bases in between. The germline gives CDR1 MNHNS, CDR2 SASEGT. This CDR3 comprises 16 residues. In nucleotides, the CDR3 is TGTGCCAGCAGTGATGCGGGGGAGTATAGCAATCAGCCCCAGCATTTT. Amino acid sequence: CASSDAGEYSNQPQHF.

V and J are TRBV19 and TRBJ2-3, with TRBD1 identical over 11 bases. With 4 bases clipped from V and 0 bases from J, the junction kept 3 bases outside the gene matches. This CDR3 spans 16 amino acids. Per the germline V gene, CDR1 is LNHDA and CDR2 is SQIVND (reference sequence). Here the CDR3 reads CASSRTGGLSTDTQYF. The CDR3, as DNA: TGTGCCAGTAGTAGGACAGGGGGCTTGAGCACAGATACGCAGTATTTT. Variable domain in full (rest from reference TRBV19 and TRBJ2-3): DGGITQSPKYLFRKEGQNVTLSCEQNLNHDAMYWYRQDPGQGLRLIYYSQIVNDFQKGDIAEGYSVSREKKESFPLTVTSAQKNPTAFYLCASSRTGGLSTDTQYFGPGTRLTVL.

The chain couples TRBV5-4 to TRBJ1-1; 9 nucleotides agree with TRBD1. The V segment lost 5 bases and the J segment 1 base; nucleotides outside the gene matches: 3. This CDR3 is 14 amino acids long. CDR1 is SGHNT, CDR2 YYREEE, per germline (reference sequence). CDR3 residues: CASSTGQGNTEAFF. DNA of the CDR3: TGTGCCAGCAGTACGGGACAGGGGAACACTGAAGCTTTCTTT.

The chain links TRBV10-3 to TRBJ2-7; D may be TRBD1 (5 bases). V lost 2 bases to trimming and J lost 1 base, with 6 bases between them. This CDR3 has 13 amino acids. CDR1 and CDR2 (germline): ENHRY, SYGVKD. The CDR3 protein is CAISEGASYEQYF. CDR3 in DNA: TGTGCCATCAGTGAGGGGGCATCCTACGAGCAGTACTTC.

This clone was detected once. V usage is TRBV7-9 and J usage is TRBJ2-4, with TRBD2 matching over 10 bases. There are 14 residues in the CDR3. V was clipped by 7 bases and J by 5 bases; unmatched bases: 5. The germline V gene has CDR1 SEHNR and CDR2 FQNEAQ (reference sequence). CDR3 sequence reads: CASTHGLAENIQYF. The CDR3 DNA follows: TGTGCCAGCACTCACGGACTAGCGGAAAACATTCAGTACTTC.

V gene TRBV5-1 combines with J gene TRBJ2-3, with a weak D call TRBD2 (6 bases). The V gene lost 1 base and the J gene lost 5 bases, with 14 bases spanning the gap. The germline CDR1 and CDR2 sequences are SGHRS and YFSETQ. The CDR3 loop spans 15 amino acids. As DNA, the CDR3 is TGCGCCAGCAGCTTGCGGCTTGGGGGGATAGATACGCAGTATTTT. Its protein is CASSLRLGGIDTQYF. Combining the CDR3 with reference TRBV5-1 and TRBJ2-3 gives the whole variable domain KAGVTQTPRYLIKTRGQQVTLSCSPISGHRSVSWYQQTPGQGLQFLFEYFSETQRNKGNFPGRFSGRQFSNSRSEMNVSTLELGDSALYLCASSLRLGGIDTQYFGPGTRLTVL.

The V call is TRBV18, the J call TRBJ2-6; D may be TRBD1 (6 bases). V lost 5 bases to trimming and J lost 1 base, with 6 bases between them. Germline assignment: CDR1 KGHSH and CDR2 LQKENI. CDR3 length equals 14 residues. This chain's CDR3 is CASSTGSGANVLTF. CDR3 in DNA: TGTGCCAGCTCAACAGGGTCTGGGGCCAACGTCCTGACTTTC.

The chain combines TRBV2 with TRBJ2-1, with D uncertain. V was pared by 3 bases and J by 5 bases, with 8 bases between. CDR3 length equals 13 residues. Germline V gene data show CDR1 as SNHLY and CDR2 as FYNNEI. This CDR3 reads CASSDNSDNEQFF. The CDR3 DNA reads as TGTGCCAGCAGTGATAACAGCGACAATGAGCAGTTCTTC.

The gene calls are TRBV30 and TRBJ1-2; D uncertain. Germline CDR1 reads GTSNPN; CDR2 reads SVGIG (reference sequence). The CDR3 contains 13 residues. V lost 3 bases to trimming and J lost 6 bases, with 14 bases between them. DNA for the CDR3: TGTGCCTGGAGGTACGGAGTCTGGGATGGCTACACCTTC. Translating it yields CAWRYGVWDGYTF.

The chain has TRBV28 and TRBJ2-1; 12 bases match TRBD2. This CDR3 region has 17 residues. With V trimmed by 4 bases and J by 4 bases, 8 bases remained unmatched. Germline-derived CDR1 and CDR2 are MDHEN and SYDVKM. The CDR3, as DNA: TGTGCCAGCAGTTCCTTCCTTCTAGCGGGGGGGTACAATGAGCAGTTCTTC. Translation gives CASSSFLLAGGYNEQFF.

The chain joins TRBV2 to TRBJ2-7; perhaps TRBD1 as D (5 bases). This CDR3 region has 11 residues. The V end lost 8 bases, the J end lost 0 bases, and 5 bases lay between the germline ends. In germline, CDR1 is SNHLY, CDR2 FYNNEI. CDR3 loop: CASGHSYEQYF. For the CDR3, the DNA is TGTGCCAGCGGACACTCCTACGAGCAGTACTTC.

The CDR3 DNA reads TGCGCCAGCAGTGACCCGGACACCTCCCTAGAGACCCAGTACTTC. Translated: CASSDPDTSLETQYF. The chain is built from TRBV10-1 and TRBJ2-5; a weak D match, TRBD1 (5 bases). Germline CDR1 and CDR2: WNHNN and SYGVQD (reference sequence). V was clipped by 3 bases and J by 4 bases, with 15 bases between them. This CDR3 has 15 amino acids.

The V gene is TRBV28, the J gene TRBJ1-1; D is undetermined. The CDR3 contains 11 residues. Germline-derived CDR1 and CDR2 are MDHEN and SYDVKM. V shed 9 bases and J shed 8 bases, with 13 bases lying between them. Here the CDR3 DNA reads TGTGCCAGTCAACTGGAGGTCGAAGCTTTCTTT. As protein: CASQLEVEAFF.

As regards this clone: A read error may account for a junction end that differs from germline. This chain connects TRBV2 to TRBJ2-5; 7 bases are shared with TRBD1. The CDR3 is made up of 14 amino acids. In germline, CDR1 is SNHLY, CDR2 FYNNEI. The CDR3 spells CASSENRGTETRYF. In DNA, the CDR3 is TGTGCCAGCAGCGAAAACAGGGGAACGGAGACCCGGTACTTC.

The chain is built from TRBV5-6 and TRBJ2-7, with 10 bases aligning to TRBD2. Per the germline V gene, CDR1 is SGHDT and CDR2 is YYEEEE. CDR3 length equals 17 residues. V trimming: 2 bases; J trimming: 3 bases; junction bases outside the gene matches: 11. The CDR3 DNA sequence: TGTGCCAGCAGCTTTAACGGACTAGCGGAGAAATTCTACGAGCAGTACTTC. This codes for CASSFNGLAEKFYEQYF.

The chain combines TRBV9 with TRBJ1-2, with D uncertain. The V gene lost 0 bases and the J gene lost 8 bases, with 17 bases spanning the gap. The CDR3 totals 15 residues. Germline V gives CDR1 SGDLS, CDR2 YYNGEE. The CDR3 here is CASSVGSGSLGGYTF. The CDR3 coding sequence is TGTGCCAGCAGCGTAGGGTCCGGGAGTTTAGGCGGCTACACCTTC.

The chain carries TRBV6-1 and TRBJ2-3; D remains unclear. The CDR3 runs to 12 residues. Germline V lookup: CDR1 MNHNS, CDR2 SASEGT. Trimming took off 5 bases at V and 3 bases at J, with 6 bases between the two ends. This chain's CDR3 is CASSPQTDTQYF. As DNA, the CDR3 is TGTGCCAGCAGTCCTCAGACAGATACGCAGTATTTT.

This clone has only one observation. The V gene is TRBV4-1, the J gene TRBJ1-5, with D possibly TRBD1 on 5 matching bases. The CDR3 consists of 17 residues. Germline V gives CDR1 MGHRA, CDR2 YSYEKL. V was cut by 4 bases and J by 3 bases, with 19 bases left in between. CDR3 loop: CASSRDSSGWLNQPQHF. The CDR3 DNA is TGCGCCAGCAGCCGTGACAGTTCAGGCTGGCTCAATCAGCCCCAGCATTTT.

This clone has a handful of counts. This rearrangement joins TRBV6-1 to TRBJ1-5; no clear D. Trimming removed 0 bases from V and 7 bases from J, with 10 bases in between. There are 14 residues in the CDR3. CDR1 and CDR2 (germline): MNHNS, SASEGT. CDR3 nucleotides: TGTGCCAGCAGTGAAGCGTGGGGAGGCCAGCCCCAGCATTTT. Encoded protein: CASSEAWGGQPQHF.

The chain uses TRBV6-6 and TRBJ2-2, with unresolved D. The germline V gene has CDR1 MNHNY and CDR2 SVGAGI (reference sequence). The CDR3 covers 15 residues. V lost 2 bases, J lost 1 base, and 8 bases lay in between. This CDR3 reads CASSYSEKNTGELFF. The CDR3 DNA sequence: TGTGCCAGCAGTTACAGTGAAAAGAACACCGGGGAGCTGTTTTTT.

The chain has TRBV6-6 and TRBJ1-5; D unclear. Between the trimmed V and J ends, which lost 0 bases and 0 bases, there was a span of 6 bases. This CDR3 comprises 15 residues. Germline assignment: CDR1 MNHNY and CDR2 SVGAGI (reference sequence). As DNA, the CDR3 is TGTGCCAGCAGTTACTCCGACGGTAGCAATCAGCCCCAGCATTTT. It specifies CASSYSDGSNQPQHF.

The chain couples TRBV7-6 to TRBJ2-7; the match to TRBD1 covers 9 bases. With V trimmed by 0 bases and J by 3 bases, 0 bases remained unmatched. This CDR3 has 14 amino acids. Germline CDR1 is SGHVS and CDR2 is FNYEAQ. DNA for the CDR3: TGTGCCAGCAGCTTAGCGGGACAGGGCTACGAGCAGTACTTC. Translated: CASSLAGQGYEQYF.

This chain uses TRBV5-4 with TRBJ1-4; no definite D call. The CDR3 consists of 13 residues. Looked up from germline, CDR1 is SGHNT and CDR2 is YYREEE (reference sequence). Trimming cost V 0 bases and J 5 bases, with 5 bases left between them. In DNA form, the CDR3 reads TGTGCCAGCAGCTTGGTTGGAAATGAAAAACTGTTTTTT. Translated: CASSLVGNEKLFF.

The chain links TRBV27 to TRBJ2-7; 8 nucleotides match TRBD1. Germline V gene sequence: CDR1 MNHEY, CDR2 SMNVEV (reference sequence). V lost 4 bases and J lost 4; bases outside the gene matches: 9. The CDR3 contains 15 residues. Here the CDR3 DNA reads TGTGCCAGCAGTTATCTTTCCAGGGGGCAATACGAGCAGTACTTC. Translating gives CASSYLSRGQYEQYF.

This clone was counted between two and nine times. The chain links TRBV6-6 to TRBJ1-2; 7 nucleotides line up with TRBD1. V lost 6 bases to trimming and J lost 11 bases; unmatched junction nucleotides: 15. The V gene's germline CDR1 is MNHNY and CDR2 SVGAGI (reference sequence). The CDR3 is made up of 14 amino acids. CDR3 amino acids: CASRPTGSNLWYTF. In DNA form, the CDR3 reads TGTGCCAGCAGACCGACAGGGAGCAACCTTTGGTACACCTTC.

The chain links TRBV7-8 to TRBJ2-2; a possible D gene is TRBD2 (6 bases). This CDR3 has 17 amino acids. Between the trimmed V and J ends, which lost 1 base and 3 bases, there was a span of 15 bases. Germline CDR1 reads SGHVS; CDR2 reads FQNEAQ. CDR3 coding DNA: TGTGCCAGCAGCTTAGTGCCTTCGGGACTCTACACCGGGGAGCTGTTTTTT. Translated: CASSLVPSGLYTGELFF.